This entry describes one T cell receptor beta chain. What it binds is not known. Cells were stimulated nonspecifically with anti-CD3/anti-CD28 magnetic beads. Responding CD4+ T cells were sorted by upregulation of both CD40 ligand and CD69. CD8+ T cells were removed from PBMCs prior to stimulation. The V segment lost 1 base and the J segment 2 bases; nucleotides outside the gene matches: 3. CDR3 length: 15 amino acids. Germline V gives CDR1 SGHTA, CDR2 FQGNSA. These data originate in a study of persistence of HIV-infected CD4 T cells. The libraries were made with immunoSEQ version 4 in survey mode. TCRdb's copy holds only in-frame clones and misses some; the assay was immunoSEQ multiplex PCR. The table has around 45,000 clones, 90% to 95% seen once; the top ten hold about 2%. Study-level findings and limits: Degenerate expanded CDR3beta sequences were enriched among CMV- and Gag-responding cells.

This clonotype was obtained from an adult man with HIV who was CMV-seropositive. J is TRBJ2-3 and V is TRBV7-2; TRBD2 matches at 7 bases. The sequences come from CD4+ T cells sorted from PBMCs after 18-hour stimulation, collected from a patient who received antiretroviral therapy. The chain's CDR3 is CASSLGGGTTDTQYF. The CDR3, as DNA: TGTGCCAGCAGCTTAGGGGGGGGGACCACAGATACGCAGTATTTT.